Listed below are T cell receptor beta chains from one sample, sequenced in a study of metastatic and nonmetastatic thyroid tumors. With MiXCR, TCRdb called clones anew from the PCR reads. The table lists about 69,000 clones, approximately 15% of them singletons, with less than 8.5% in the top ten. The sequenced material came from blood. The receptor set was obtained from a male donor with papillary thyroid cancer or a benign thyroid nodule (not recorded which). Some clones in this sample may be carry-over from other donors' samples. Each CDR3 is given with its conserved first and last residue. D genes are given only for firm matches. A clone size is listed for some rows: how often the clone was seen (once, few, many), or a class if it is expanded.

D gene: -
J gene: TRBJ2-6
V gene: TRBV6-1
clone size: many
CDR3 protein: CASSESPFSGANVLTF
CDR3 DNA: TGTGCCAGCAGTGAAAGCCCCTTCTCTGGGGCCAACGTCCTGACTTTC

D gene: -
J gene: TRBJ1-2
V gene: TRBV7-6
clone size: many
CDR3 protein: CNLQFAYGYTF
CDR3 DNA: TGCAATTTACAATTCGCGTATGGCTACACCTTC

D gene: -
J gene: TRBJ1-5
V gene: TRBV28
clone size: many
CDR3 protein: CASINSWDNQPQHF
CDR3 DNA: TGTGCCAGCATCAACAGCTGGGACAATCAGCCCCAGCATTTT

D gene: -
J gene: TRBJ2-7
V gene: TRBV7-2
clone size: -
CDR3 protein: CASSFGGQGEQYF
CDR3 DNA: TGTGCCAGCAGCTTCGGGGGTCAGGGAGAGCAGTACTTC

D gene: TRBD1
J gene: TRBJ2-3
V gene: TRBV27
clone size: many
CDR3 protein: CASSSGQGGTDTQYF
CDR3 DNA: TGTGCCAGCAGTTCGGGACAGGGTGGCACAGATACGCAGTATTTT

D gene: TRBD1
J gene: TRBJ2-1
V gene: TRBV28
clone size: many
CDR3 protein: CASSGTGTVGDEQFF
CDR3 DNA: TGTGCCAGCAGTGGAACCGGGACAGTAGGCGATGAGCAGTTCTTC

D gene: TRBD1
J gene: TRBJ1-5
V gene: TRBV5-1
clone size: many
CDR3 protein: CASSFDRDQPQHF
CDR3 DNA: TGCGCCAGCAGCTTTGACAGGGATCAGCCCCAGCATTTT

D gene: TRBD1
J gene: TRBJ1-2
V gene: TRBV27
clone size: many
CDR3 protein: CASSGTGTGGGYTF
CDR3 DNA: TGTGCCAGCAGTGGGACCGGGACAGGGGGTGGCTACACCTTC

D gene: -
J gene: TRBJ1-5
V gene: TRBV5-1
clone size: many
CDR3 protein: CASSLGANQPQHF
CDR3 DNA: TGCGCCAGCAGCTTAGGGGCAAATCAGCCCCAGCATTTT

D gene: TRBD2
J gene: TRBJ2-3
V gene: TRBV18
clone size: many
CDR3 protein: CASSTSGRITDTQYF
CDR3 DNA: TGTGCCAGCTCAACTAGCGGGAGAATCACAGATACGCAGTATTTT

D gene: TRBD2
J gene: TRBJ2-1
V gene: TRBV6-4
clone size: few
CDR3 protein: CASIYSRGGNNEQFF
CDR3 DNA: TGTGCCAGCATTTACTCCCGGGGGGGTAACAATGAGCAGTTCTTC

D gene: -
J gene: TRBJ1-1
V gene: TRBV2
clone size: few
CDR3 protein: CASSMTESNTEAFF
CDR3 DNA: TGTGCCAGCAGTATGACAGAGTCGAACACTGAGGCTTTCTTT

D gene: TRBD2
J gene: TRBJ2-1
V gene: TRBV28
clone size: few
CDR3 protein: CARSIPEAGDNEQFF
CDR3 DNA: TGTGCCAGAAGTATACCCGAGGCGGGAGACAATGAGCAGTTCTTC